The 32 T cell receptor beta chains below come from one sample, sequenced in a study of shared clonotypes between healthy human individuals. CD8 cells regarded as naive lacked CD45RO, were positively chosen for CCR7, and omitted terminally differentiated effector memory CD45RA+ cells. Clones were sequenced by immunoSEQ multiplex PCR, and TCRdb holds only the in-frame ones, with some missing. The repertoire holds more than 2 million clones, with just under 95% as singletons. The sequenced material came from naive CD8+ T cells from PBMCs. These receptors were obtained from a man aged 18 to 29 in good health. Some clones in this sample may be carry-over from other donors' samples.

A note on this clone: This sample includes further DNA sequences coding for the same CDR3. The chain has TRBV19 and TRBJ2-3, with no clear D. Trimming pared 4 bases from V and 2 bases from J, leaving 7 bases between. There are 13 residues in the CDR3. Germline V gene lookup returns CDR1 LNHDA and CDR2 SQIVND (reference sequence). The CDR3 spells CASSTTSTDTQYF. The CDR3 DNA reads TGTGCCAGTAGTACCACGTCCACAGATACGCAGTATTTT.

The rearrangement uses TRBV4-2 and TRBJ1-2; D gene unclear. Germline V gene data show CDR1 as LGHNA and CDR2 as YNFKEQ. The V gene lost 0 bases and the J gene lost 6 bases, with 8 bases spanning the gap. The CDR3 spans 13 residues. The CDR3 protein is CASSQEPTNGYTF. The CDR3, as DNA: TGTGCCAGCAGCCAAGAGCCAACAAATGGCTACACCTTC.

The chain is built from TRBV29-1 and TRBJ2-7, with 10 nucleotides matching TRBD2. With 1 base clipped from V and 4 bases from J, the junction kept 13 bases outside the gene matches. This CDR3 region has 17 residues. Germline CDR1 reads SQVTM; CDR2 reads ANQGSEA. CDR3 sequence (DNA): TGCAGCGTTGAAGGCCGCGAAGCGGGAGGGTCAACATACGAGCAGTACTTC. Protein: CSVEGREAGGSTYEQYF.

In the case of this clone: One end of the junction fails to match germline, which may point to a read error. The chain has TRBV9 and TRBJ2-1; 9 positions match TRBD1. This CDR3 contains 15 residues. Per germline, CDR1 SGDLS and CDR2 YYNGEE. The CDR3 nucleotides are TGTGCCAGCAGCGTGTACAGGGGGCAGGGCAATGGGCAGTTCTTC. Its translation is CASSVYRGQGNGQFF. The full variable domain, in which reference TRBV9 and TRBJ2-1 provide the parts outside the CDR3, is DSGVTQTPKHLITATGQRVTLRCSPRSGDLSVYWYQQSLDQGLQFLIQYYNGEERAKGNILERFSAQQFPDLHSELNLSSLELGDSALYFCASSVYRGQGNGQFFGPGTRLTVL.

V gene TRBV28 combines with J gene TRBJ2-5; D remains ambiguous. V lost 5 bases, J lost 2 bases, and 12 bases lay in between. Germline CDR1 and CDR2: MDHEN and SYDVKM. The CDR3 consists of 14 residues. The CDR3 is CASSRWTRQETQYF. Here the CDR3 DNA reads TGTGCCAGCAGTCGGTGGACGAGACAAGAGACCCAGTACTTC.

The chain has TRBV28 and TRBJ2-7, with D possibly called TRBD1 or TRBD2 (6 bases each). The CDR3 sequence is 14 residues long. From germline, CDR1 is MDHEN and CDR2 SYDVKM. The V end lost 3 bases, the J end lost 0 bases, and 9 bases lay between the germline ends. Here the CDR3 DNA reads TGTGCCAGCAGTTTTAGGGGGGACTCCTACGAGCAGTACTTC. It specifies CASSFRGDSYEQYF.

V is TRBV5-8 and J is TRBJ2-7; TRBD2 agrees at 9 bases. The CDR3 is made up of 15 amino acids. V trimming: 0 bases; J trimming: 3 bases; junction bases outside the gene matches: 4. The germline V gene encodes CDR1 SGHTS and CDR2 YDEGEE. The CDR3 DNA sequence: TGTGCCAGCAGCTTGGTGACTAGCGGATTCTACGAGCAGTACTTC. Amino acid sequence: CASSLVTSGFYEQYF. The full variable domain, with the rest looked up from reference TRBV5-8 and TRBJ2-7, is EAGVTQSPTHLIKTRGQQATLRCSPISGHTSVYWYQQALGLGLQFLLWYDEGEERNRGNFPPRFSGRQFPNYSSELNVNALELEDSALYLCASSLVTSGFYEQYFGPGTRLTVT.

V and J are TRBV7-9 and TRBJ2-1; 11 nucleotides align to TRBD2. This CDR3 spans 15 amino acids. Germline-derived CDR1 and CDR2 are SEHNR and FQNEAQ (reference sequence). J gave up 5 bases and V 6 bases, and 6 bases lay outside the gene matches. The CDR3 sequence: CASRGPGLADNEQFF. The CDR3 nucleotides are TGTGCCAGCAGGGGACCGGGACTAGCGGACAATGAGCAGTTCTTC.

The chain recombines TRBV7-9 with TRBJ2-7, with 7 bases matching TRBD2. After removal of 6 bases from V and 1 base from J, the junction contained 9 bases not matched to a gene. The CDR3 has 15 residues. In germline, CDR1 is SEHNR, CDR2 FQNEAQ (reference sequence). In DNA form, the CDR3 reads TGTGCCAGCAGGCCGGGGCTAGCGGATTCCTACGAGCAGTACTTC. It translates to CASRPGLADSYEQYF.

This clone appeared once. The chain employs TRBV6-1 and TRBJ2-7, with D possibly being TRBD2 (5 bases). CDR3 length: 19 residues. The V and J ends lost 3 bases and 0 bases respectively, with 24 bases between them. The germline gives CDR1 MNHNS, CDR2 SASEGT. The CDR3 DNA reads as TGTGCCAGCAGTGACACGTCCTGGCTGGGAGTCAGACACTCCTACGAGCAGTACTTC. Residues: CASSDTSWLGVRHSYEQYF.

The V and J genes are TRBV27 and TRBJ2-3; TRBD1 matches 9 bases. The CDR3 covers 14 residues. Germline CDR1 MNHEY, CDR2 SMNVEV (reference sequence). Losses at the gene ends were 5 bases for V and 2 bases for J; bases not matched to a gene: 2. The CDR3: CASSGDRVTDTQYF. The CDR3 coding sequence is TGTGCCAGCAGTGGGGACAGGGTCACAGATACGCAGTATTTT.

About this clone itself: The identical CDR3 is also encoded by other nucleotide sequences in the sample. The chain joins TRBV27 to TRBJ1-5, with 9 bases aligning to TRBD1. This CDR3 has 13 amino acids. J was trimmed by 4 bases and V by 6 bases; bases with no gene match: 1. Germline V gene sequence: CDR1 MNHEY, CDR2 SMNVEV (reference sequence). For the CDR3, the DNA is TGTGCCAGCAGAGGACAGGGGAATCAGCCCCAGCATTTT. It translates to CASRGQGNQPQHF.

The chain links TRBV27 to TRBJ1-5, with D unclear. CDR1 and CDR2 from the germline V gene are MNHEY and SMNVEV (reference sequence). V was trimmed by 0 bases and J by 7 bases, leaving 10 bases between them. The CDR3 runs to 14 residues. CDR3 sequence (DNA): TGTGCCAGCAGTTTATCCGCGGTGGGCCAGCCCCAGCATTTT. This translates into CASSLSAVGQPQHF.

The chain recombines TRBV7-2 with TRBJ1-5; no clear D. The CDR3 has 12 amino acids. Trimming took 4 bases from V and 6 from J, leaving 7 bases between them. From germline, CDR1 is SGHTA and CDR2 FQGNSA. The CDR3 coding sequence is TGTGCCAGCAGCTGGAGCCTTCAGCCCCAGCATTTT. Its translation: CASSWSLQPQHF.

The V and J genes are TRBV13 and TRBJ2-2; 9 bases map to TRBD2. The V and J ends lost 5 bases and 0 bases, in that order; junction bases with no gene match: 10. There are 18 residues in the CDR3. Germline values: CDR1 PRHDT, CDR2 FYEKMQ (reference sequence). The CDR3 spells CASSDPPAGGSNTGELFF. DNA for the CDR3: TGTGCCAGCAGCGACCCCCCAGCGGGAGGTTCGAACACCGGGGAGCTGTTTTTT.

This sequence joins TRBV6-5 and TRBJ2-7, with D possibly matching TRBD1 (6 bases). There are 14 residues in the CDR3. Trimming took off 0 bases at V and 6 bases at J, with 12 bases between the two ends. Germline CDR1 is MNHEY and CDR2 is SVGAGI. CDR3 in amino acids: CASSYSAGAGEQYF. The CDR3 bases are TGTGCCAGCAGTTACTCCGCAGGGGCGGGCGAGCAGTACTTC.

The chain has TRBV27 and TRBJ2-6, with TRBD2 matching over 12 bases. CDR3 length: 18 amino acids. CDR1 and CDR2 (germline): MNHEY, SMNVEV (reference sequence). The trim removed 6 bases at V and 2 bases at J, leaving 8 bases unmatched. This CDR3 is CASSLLAGGTPGANVLTF. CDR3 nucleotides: TGTGCCAGCAGCCTGCTAGCGGGAGGGACCCCTGGGGCCAACGTCCTGACTTTC.

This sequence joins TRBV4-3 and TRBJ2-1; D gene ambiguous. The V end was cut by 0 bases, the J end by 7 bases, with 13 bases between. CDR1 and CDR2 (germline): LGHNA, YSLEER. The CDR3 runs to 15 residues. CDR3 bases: TGCGCCAGCAGCCAAGATTGGGTCGCGCCGAATGAGCAGTTCTTC. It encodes CASSQDWVAPNEQFF.

CDR3 DNA: TGTGCCAGTAGTGCGGGACCTATTCTCTACGAGCAGTACTTC. Protein: CASSAGPILYEQYF. V usage is TRBV19 and J usage is TRBJ2-7, with a tentative D call TRBD2 (6 bases). This CDR3 has 14 residues. Germline lookup yields CDR1 LNHDA and CDR2 SQIVND (reference sequence). Deletions cut 5 bases from V and 3 bases from J, with 14 bases between.

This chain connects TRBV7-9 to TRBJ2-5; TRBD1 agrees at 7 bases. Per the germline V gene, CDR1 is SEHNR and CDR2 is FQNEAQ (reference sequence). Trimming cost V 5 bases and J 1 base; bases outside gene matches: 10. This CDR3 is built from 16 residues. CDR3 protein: CASSPTWDSSQETQYF. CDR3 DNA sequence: TGTGCCAGCAGCCCAACCTGGGACAGCAGCCAAGAGACCCAGTACTTC.

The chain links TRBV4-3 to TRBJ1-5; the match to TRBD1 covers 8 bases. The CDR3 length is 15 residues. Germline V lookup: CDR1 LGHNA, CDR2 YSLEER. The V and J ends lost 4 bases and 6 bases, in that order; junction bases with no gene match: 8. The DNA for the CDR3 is TGCGCCAGCAGCCCCCGGACAGGGCAGACTCAGCCCCAGCATTTT. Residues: CASSPRTGQTQPQHF.

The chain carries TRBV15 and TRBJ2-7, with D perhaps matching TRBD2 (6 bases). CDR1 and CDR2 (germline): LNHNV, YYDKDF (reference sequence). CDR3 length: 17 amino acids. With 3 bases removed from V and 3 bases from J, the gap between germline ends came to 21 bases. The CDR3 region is CATSSPSLEGKDYEQYF. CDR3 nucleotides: TGTGCCACCAGCAGTCCCTCCCTGGAGGGAAAGGACTACGAGCAGTACTTC.

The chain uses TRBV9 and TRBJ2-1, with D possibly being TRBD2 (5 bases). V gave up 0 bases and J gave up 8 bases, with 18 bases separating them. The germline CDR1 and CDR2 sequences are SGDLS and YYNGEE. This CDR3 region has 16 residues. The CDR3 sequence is CASSVGKRAVGDEQFF. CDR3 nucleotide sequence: TGTGCCAGCAGCGTAGGGAAGCGAGCCGTCGGGGATGAGCAGTTCTTC.

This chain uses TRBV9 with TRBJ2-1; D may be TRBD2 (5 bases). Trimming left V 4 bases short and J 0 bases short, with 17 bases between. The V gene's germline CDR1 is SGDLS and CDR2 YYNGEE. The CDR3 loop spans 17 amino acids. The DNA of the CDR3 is TGTGCCAGCAGCCCCCGTGACTTCGGAGGCTCCTACAATGAGCAGTTCTTC. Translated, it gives CASSPRDFGGSYNEQFF.

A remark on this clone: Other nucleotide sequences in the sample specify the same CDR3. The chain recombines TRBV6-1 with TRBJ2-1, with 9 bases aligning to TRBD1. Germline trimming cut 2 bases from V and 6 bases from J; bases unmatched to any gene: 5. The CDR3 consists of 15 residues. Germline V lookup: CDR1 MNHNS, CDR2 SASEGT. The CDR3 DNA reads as TGTGCCAGCAGTGAACCTGGACAGGGGACCAATGAGCAGTTCTTC. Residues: CASSEPGQGTNEQFF.

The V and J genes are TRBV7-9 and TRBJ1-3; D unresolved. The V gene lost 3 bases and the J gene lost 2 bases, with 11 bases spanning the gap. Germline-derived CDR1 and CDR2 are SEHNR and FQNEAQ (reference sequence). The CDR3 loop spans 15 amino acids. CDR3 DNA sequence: TGTGCCAGCAGCTTTCTTCGGACGGCTGGAAACACCATATATTTT. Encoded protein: CASSFLRTAGNTIYF. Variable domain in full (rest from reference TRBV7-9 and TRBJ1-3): DTGVSQNPRHKITKRGQNVTFRCDPISEHNRLYWYRQTLGQGPEFLTYFQNEAQLEKSRLLSDRFSAERPKGSFSTLEIQRTEQGDSAMYLCASSFLRTAGNTIYFGEGSWLTVV.

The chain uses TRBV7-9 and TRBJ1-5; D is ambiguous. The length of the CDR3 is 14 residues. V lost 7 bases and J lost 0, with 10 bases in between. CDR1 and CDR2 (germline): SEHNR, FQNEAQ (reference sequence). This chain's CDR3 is CASKGVDSNQPQHF. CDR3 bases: TGTGCCAGCAAGGGAGTAGATAGCAATCAGCCCCAGCATTTT.

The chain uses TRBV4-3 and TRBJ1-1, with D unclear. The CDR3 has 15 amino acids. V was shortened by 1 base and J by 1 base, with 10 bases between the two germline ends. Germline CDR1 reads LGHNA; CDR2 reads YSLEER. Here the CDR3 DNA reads TGCGCCAGCAGCCAAGTTCGGGGAAGGAACACTGAAGCTTTCTTT. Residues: CASSQVRGRNTEAFF.

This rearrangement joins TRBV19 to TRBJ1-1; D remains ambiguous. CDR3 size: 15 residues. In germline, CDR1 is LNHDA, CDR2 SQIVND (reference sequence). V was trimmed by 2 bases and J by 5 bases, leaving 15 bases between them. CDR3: CASSISPDPRTEAFF. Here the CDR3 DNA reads TGTGCCAGTAGTATATCACCCGACCCGAGGACTGAAGCTTTCTTT.

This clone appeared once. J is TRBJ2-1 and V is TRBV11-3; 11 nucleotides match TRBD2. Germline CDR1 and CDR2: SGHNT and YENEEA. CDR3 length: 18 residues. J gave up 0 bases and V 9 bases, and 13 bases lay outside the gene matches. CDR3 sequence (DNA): TGTGCCAGTCGGAGAGGACTAGCGGGCTCAAACTCCTACAATGAGCAGTTCTTC. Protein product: CASRRGLAGSNSYNEQFF.

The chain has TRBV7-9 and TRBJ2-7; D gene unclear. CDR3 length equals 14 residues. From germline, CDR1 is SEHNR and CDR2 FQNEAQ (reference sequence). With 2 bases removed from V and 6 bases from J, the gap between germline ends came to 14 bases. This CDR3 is CASSLIGSAVEQYF. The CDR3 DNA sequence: TGTGCCAGCAGCTTAATAGGCTCGGCGGTCGAGCAGTACTTC.

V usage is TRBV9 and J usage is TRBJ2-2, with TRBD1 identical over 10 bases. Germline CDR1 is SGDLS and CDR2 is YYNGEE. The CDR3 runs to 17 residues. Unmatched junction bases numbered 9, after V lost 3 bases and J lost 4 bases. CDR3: CASSGVTGGLSTGELFF. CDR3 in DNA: TGTGCCAGCAGCGGGGTGACAGGGGGCTTGTCCACCGGGGAGCTGTTTTTT.